The following is a T cell receptor (beta chain) sequence with its context. The sample originates from a study of blood T cell repertoires in COVID-19. Study overall: Researchers got acute and convalescent COVID-19 samples from the United States, Italy and Spain. PBMCs, B-cell-depleted T cells, or T cells were the source of the cDNA or gDNA that made up the material.

Original processing notes: For nucleated cells, counts were estimated from reference gene primer amplification. Produced via immunoSEQ multiplex PCR; TCRdb's table is partial and in-frame only. V, J and clone size are those of that table, while D and trimming were read from the DNA. Here the sample spans 150,000 to 200,000 clones, approximately 86% being singletons. The CDR3 is made up of 14 amino acids. CDR1 is MNHEY and CDR2 is SVGEGT in the germline V gene. J gave up 5 bases and V 6 bases, and 10 bases lay outside the gene matches. Sequencing was performed on peripheral blood. This TCR came from an older woman who had recovered from COVID-19. The J gene is TRBJ2-7, the V gene TRBV6-2 or TRBV6-3; TRBD1 agrees at 7 bases. The CDR3 spells CASSSVQGGHEQYF. The CDR3 nucleotides are TGTGCCAGCAGCTCCGTACAAGGGGGCCACGAGCAGTACTTC.